A selection of T cell receptor beta chains follows, all from one sample in a study of blood T cell repertoires in COVID-19. Data came from immunoSEQ multiplex PCR; TCRdb stores just in-frame clones and leaves some out. The sample has 200,000 to 250,000 clones; around 89% are singletons. What was sequenced was peripheral blood. These receptors originate from a man under 40 with COVID-19, enrolled during active disease. Each CDR3 is given with its conserved first and last residue. A D gene is named only where the DNA matches it firmly. For some rows the clone size is stated as once, few or many, or as a class when expanded; others skip it.

NA,TRBJ2-7,19,TRBV6-2/TRBV6-3,TRBD2,CASSYDGQVNSGSSYEQYF,TGTGCCAGCAGTTACGACGGCCAGGTGAATAGCGGGAGCTCCTACGAGCAGTACTTC
NA,TRBJ2-7,15,TRBV28,TRBD1,CASSLPGQGAYEQYF,TGTGCCAGCAGTTTACCGGGACAGGGGGCCTACGAGCAGTACTTC
NA,TRBJ2-7,18,TRBV6-6,TRBD1,CASSRNTGTVPSSYEQYF,TGTGCCAGCAGCCGAAACACCGGGACAGTCCCGAGCTCCTACGAGCAGTACTTC
NA,TRBJ1-2,16,TRBV7-9,TRBD1,CASSSETGGDGYGYTF,TGTGCCAGCAGCTCCGAGACAGGGGGCGATGGATATGGCTACACCTTC
NA,TRBJ2-7,13,TRBV18,TRBD1,CASSPRDRDEQYF,TGTGCCAGCTCACCACGGGACAGGGACGAGCAGTACTTC
NA,TRBJ1-1,14,TRBV5-1,TRBD1,CASSLDRGNTEAFF,TGCGCCAGCAGCTTGGACAGGGGAAACACTGAAGCTTTCTTT
NA,TRBJ2-1,11,TRBV6-2/TRBV6-3,NA,CASSPYREQFF,TGTGCCAGCAGCCCCTACAGGGAGCAGTTCTTC
once,TRBJ2-7,15,TRBV6-5,TRBD2,CASSYLAGSHYEQYF,TGTGCCAGCAGTTACTTAGCGGGAAGCCACTACGAGCAGTACTTC
NA,TRBJ2-3,12,TRBV28,NA,CASSQGIDTQYF,TGTGCCAGCAGTCAGGGGATAGATACGCAGTATTTT
NA,TRBJ2-4,18,TRBV7-2,TRBD2,CASSLGTSGSGAKNIQYF,TGTGCCAGCAGCTTAGGGACTAGCGGGAGTGGGGCCAAAAACATTCAGTACTTC
NA,TRBJ1-5,19,TRBV18,TRBD1,CASSLTITTGTGINQPQHF,TGTGCCAGCTCACTAACGATTACTACCGGGACAGGTATTAATCAGCCCCAGCATTTT
NA,TRBJ1-2,16,TRBV4-2,TRBD1,CASSQVLEGARYGYTF,TGTGCCAGCAGCCAAGTCTTGGAGGGGGCGCGGTATGGCTACACCTTC
NA,TRBJ1-6,16,TRBV11-2,TRBD1,CASSSTPTGAGSPLHF,TGTGCCAGCAGCTCGACCCCGACAGGGGCAGGTTCACCCCTCCACTTT
NA,TRBJ2-1,18,TRBV25-1,TRBD1,CASSGSMYRDRGSNEQFF,TGTGCCAGCAGTGGCTCCATGTACCGGGACAGGGGGTCCAATGAGCAGTTCTTC
NA,TRBJ1-1,17,TRBV27,TRBD1,CASSLSPDRGRNTEAFF,TGTGCCAGCAGTTTATCCCCGGACAGGGGGCGGAACACTGAAGCTTTCTTT
NA,TRBJ2-7,14,TRBV7-2,TRBD1,CASSPRTGWDEQYF,TGTGCCAGCAGCCCTCGGACAGGGTGGGACGAGCAGTACTTC
NA,TRBJ2-3,16,TRBV11-3,NA,CASSLGTQFRTDTQYF,TGTGCCAGCAGCTTAGGGACTCAGTTTCGCACAGATACGCAGTATTTT